The 27 T cell receptor beta chains in this list originate from one sample, sequenced in a study of a mutant IDH1 vaccine in newly diagnosed glioma. Time point here: week 35, safety follow-up. Vaccination used 300 ug of mutant IDH1 20-mer peptide per dose, with topical imiquimod. Clones were sequenced by immunoSEQ multiplex PCR, and TCRdb holds only the in-frame ones, with some missing. The sample lists some 60,000 clones; about four fifths were seen once. Antigen specificity for these receptors is unknown. The sample here was PBMCs, taken from a glioma patient whose treatment included an IDH1 peptide vaccine. The receptor source for this set is a man aged 35 to 55 with glioma.

The chain uses TRBV7-9 and TRBJ1-5; 8 positions match TRBD1. The CDR3 totals 13 residues. V shed 5 bases, J shed 7 bases, and the junction held 4 bases outside the gene matches. Germline CDR1 and CDR2: SEHNR and FQNEAQ (reference sequence). The CDR3 DNA reads as TGTGCCAGCAGCGCGACAGGGGCCCAGCCCCAGCATTTT. Translation gives CASSATGAQPQHF. Full variable domain (outside the CDR3, taken from reference TRBV7-9 and TRBJ1-5): DTGVSQNPRHKITKRGQNVTFRCDPISEHNRLYWYRQTLGQGPEFLTYFQNEAQLEKSRLLSDRFSAERPKGSFSTLEIQRTEQGDSAMYLCASSATGAQPQHFGDGTRLSIL.

The chain couples TRBV10-3 to TRBJ1-1, with TRBD1 matching over 7 bases. The CDR3 consists of 12 residues. Germline trimming cut 3 bases from V and 12 bases from J; bases unmatched to any gene: 7. Germline V gene sequence: CDR1 ENHRY, CDR2 SYGVKD. The CDR3 DNA sequence: TGTGCCATCAGTGACGACAGGGAAGGTTCTTTCTTT. This codes for CAISDDREGSFF.

This rearrangement joins TRBV2 to TRBJ1-4, with TRBD1 matching 9 bases. J was trimmed by 7 bases and V by 6 bases; bases with no gene match: 9. The CDR3 has 15 residues. CDR1 and CDR2 from the germline V gene are SNHLY and FYNNEI. The CDR3 loop is CASSSEGTGREKLFF. DNA of the CDR3: TGTGCCAGCAGCTCGGAAGGGACAGGGCGTGAAAAACTGTTTTTT. Looking up the rest from reference TRBV2 and TRBJ1-4 gives the full variable domain: EPEVTQTPSHQVTQMGQEVILRCVPISNHLYFYWYRQILGQKVEFLVSFYNNEISEKSEIFDDQFSVERPDGSNFTLKIRSTKLEDSAMYFCASSSEGTGREKLFFGSGTQLSVL.

The chain employs TRBV9 and TRBJ2-5; 9 bases fit TRBD2. Unmatched junction bases numbered 1, after V lost 7 bases and J lost 3 bases. This CDR3 is 12 amino acids long. Germline assignment: CDR1 SGDLS and CDR2 YYNGEE. CDR3 region: CASGTSKETQYF. The CDR3 DNA sequence: TGTGCCAGCGGGACTAGCAAAGAGACCCAGTACTTC.

The rearrangement uses TRBV2 and TRBJ1-1, with TRBD1 matching 10 bases. Germline V gene data show CDR1 as SNHLY and CDR2 as FYNNEI. Losses at the gene ends were 6 bases for V and 2 bases for J; bases not matched to a gene: 6. This CDR3 has 15 amino acids. The CDR3 is CASRDRGASNTEAFF. CDR3 bases: TGTGCCAGCAGGGACAGGGGGGCTAGTAACACTGAAGCTTTCTTT.

The rearrangement uses TRBV11-2 and TRBJ2-7, with 7 nucleotides matching TRBD2. Germline lookup yields CDR1 SGHAT and CDR2 FQNNGV. Trimming took 4 bases from V and 3 from J; bases not matched to a gene: 9. The CDR3 loop spans 15 amino acids. CDR3 residues: CASSSEGGSIYEQYF. For the CDR3, the DNA is TGTGCCAGCAGCTCTGAGGGCGGGAGTATCTACGAGCAGTACTTC.

The V gene is TRBV18, the J gene TRBJ2-1, with 8 bases matching TRBD2. V trimming: 3 bases; J trimming: 9 bases; junction bases outside the gene matches: 13. The length of the CDR3 is 16 residues. Germline V CDR1 and CDR2: KGHSH, LQKENI. The CDR3 region is CASSPPGSGKWSEQFF. The CDR3 DNA follows: TGTGCCAGCTCACCCCCTGGTAGCGGGAAATGGAGTGAGCAGTTCTTC.

This chain uses TRBV12-5 with TRBJ1-5, with a tentative D call TRBD1 (6 bases). Germline CDR1 LGHNT, CDR2 FRNRAP. The CDR3 is 13 residues long. V gave up 6 bases and J gave up 7 bases, with 13 bases separating them. Here the CDR3 DNA reads TGTGCTAGTGGCCAGTCCAGGGGACAGCCCCAGCATTTT. Its translation: CASGQSRGQPQHF.

J is TRBJ2-2 and V is TRBV5-6; 10 positions agree with TRBD2. The CDR3 sequence is 17 residues long. The germline V gene has CDR1 SGHDT and CDR2 YYEEEE. The V gene end was trimmed by 0 bases and the J gene end by 0 bases; junction bases not matched to a gene: 2. The CDR3: CASSLELAGANTGELFF. The CDR3 coding sequence is TGTGCCAGCAGCTTGGAGCTAGCGGGGGCGAACACCGGGGAGCTGTTTTTT.

The chain employs TRBV7-9 and TRBJ1-6, with no clear D. This CDR3 is 15 amino acids long. CDR1 and CDR2 (germline): SEHNR, FQNEAQ (reference sequence). V lost 5 bases and J lost 0, with 8 bases in between. The CDR3 bases are TGTGCCAGCAGCCTGAGCGTCTCCTATAATTCACCCCTCCACTTT. Translating gives CASSLSVSYNSPLHF.

This clone has just a few counts. This chain joins TRBV9 and TRBJ2-5; possible D gene TRBD2, 5 bases. This CDR3 has 14 amino acids. Trimming left V 2 bases short and J 4 bases short, with 12 bases between. CDR1 and CDR2 from the germline V gene are SGDLS and YYNGEE. The CDR3 DNA reads TGTGCCAGCAGCGTCGACGGGATGGGAGAGACCCAGTACTTC. This sequence encodes CASSVDGMGETQYF. Using reference TRBV9 and TRBJ2-5 for the parts outside the CDR3, the full variable domain is DSGVTQTPKHLITATGQRVTLRCSPRSGDLSVYWYQQSLDQGLQFLIQYYNGEERAKGNILERFSAQQFPDLHSELNLSSLELGDSALYFCASSVDGMGETQYFGPGTRLLVL.

V usage is TRBV5-5 and J usage is TRBJ1-6, with D hard to call. This CDR3 region has 13 residues. Per the germline V gene, CDR1 is SGHKS and CDR2 is YYEKEE (reference sequence). Trimming left V 1 base short and J 10 bases short, with 9 bases between. CDR3 nucleotide sequence: TGTGCCAGCAGCTTGCTAGCTCAATCACCCCTCCACTTT. As protein: CASSLLAQSPLHF. The variable domain in full, completed from reference TRBV5-5 and TRBJ1-6, reads DAGVTQSPTHLIKTRGQQVTLRCSPISGHKSVSWYQQVLGQGPQFIFQYYEKEERGRGNFPDRFSARQFPNYSSELNVNALLLGDSALYLCASSLLAQSPLHFGNGTRLTVT.

CDR3 in amino acids: CASSAVRDTEAFF. CDR3 in DNA: TGCGCCAGCAGTGCTGTAAGGGACACTGAAGCTTTCTTT. This chain uses TRBV10-2 with TRBJ1-1; D is uncertain. V was shortened by 4 bases and J by 3 bases, with 9 bases between the two germline ends. The germline V gene has CDR1 WSHSY and CDR2 SAAADI. The CDR3 totals 13 residues.

V and J are TRBV19 and TRBJ2-2, with D perhaps matching TRBD1 or TRBD2 (5 bases each). Trimming stripped 6 bases from V and 2 bases from J, with 16 bases between. The CDR3 extends over 16 amino acids. The germline CDR1 and CDR2 sequences are LNHDA and SQIVND (reference sequence). The CDR3 here is CASRDPLWDNTGELFF. As DNA, the CDR3 is TGTGCCAGTAGGGACCCCCTTTGGGACAACACCGGGGAGCTGTTTTTT.

The chain is built from TRBV7-6 and TRBJ2-3, with TRBD2 matching 13 bases. The CDR3 contains 17 residues. Germline V gene data show CDR1 as SGHVS and CDR2 as FNYEAQ. V shed 5 bases, J shed 0 bases, and the junction held 5 bases outside the gene matches. CDR3 amino acids: CASSPRLAGGSTDTQYF. Here the CDR3 DNA reads TGTGCCAGCAGCCCCCGACTAGCGGGGGGCAGCACAGATACGCAGTATTTT.

The CDR3 DNA reads as TGTGCCAGCAGCTTAGCGTCTGGGACGGTGGATGGCTACACCTTC. This encodes CASSLASGTVDGYTF. This sequence joins TRBV7-8 and TRBJ1-2, with a possible D match to TRBD1 (5 bases). The CDR3 loop spans 15 amino acids. With 0 bases removed from V and 6 bases from J, the gap between germline ends came to 14 bases. Germline CDR1 reads SGHVS; CDR2 reads FQNEAQ.

This chain connects TRBV18 to TRBJ2-7; D remains ambiguous. The V end lost 5 bases, the J end lost 1 base, and 12 bases lay between the germline ends. CDR3 length: 14 residues. The germline gives CDR1 KGHSH, CDR2 LQKENI. The CDR3 is CASSSEHGSYEQYF. In DNA, the CDR3 is TGTGCCAGCTCATCAGAACACGGGTCCTACGAGCAGTACTTC. Using reference TRBV18 and TRBJ2-7 for the parts outside the CDR3, the full variable domain is NAGVMQNPRHLVRRRGQEARLRCSPMKGHSHVYWYRQLPEEGLKFMVYLQKENIIDESGMPKERFSAEFPKEGPSILRIQQVVRGDSAAYFCASSSEHGSYEQYFGPGTRLTVT.

This clone occurred once. The rearrangement joins TRBV30 to TRBJ2-2, with 8 positions matching TRBD1. CDR3 length equals 16 residues. Germline V gene sequence: CDR1 GTSNPN, CDR2 SVGIG (reference sequence). V lost 1 base and J lost 5; bases outside the gene matches: 9. The CDR3: CAWSEHGQGATGELFF. The CDR3, as DNA: TGTGCCTGGAGTGAGCACGGGCAGGGGGCTACCGGGGAGCTGTTTTTT. Based on the CDR3 plus reference TRBV30 and TRBJ2-2, the full variable domain is SQTIHQWPATLVQPVGSPLSLECTVEGTSNPNLYWYRQAAGRGLQLLFYSVGIGQISSEVPQNLSASRPQDRQFILSSKKLLLSDSGFYLCAWSEHGQGATGELFFGEGSRLTVL.

The chain uses TRBV4-3 and TRBJ2-1; D might be TRBD2 (5 bases). Trimming took off 1 base at V and 4 bases at J, with 14 bases between the two ends. The CDR3 runs to 16 residues. CDR1 is LGHNA and CDR2 is YSLEER in the germline V gene. In nucleotides, the CDR3 is TGCGCCAGCAGCCAAGCTCGCGGACTGACGTACAATGAGCAGTTCTTC. It is translated as CASSQARGLTYNEQFF.

The chain carries TRBV15 and TRBJ2-3; D gene unclear. V shed 0 bases and J shed 5 bases, with 3 bases lying between them. Germline V gene data show CDR1 as LNHNV and CDR2 as YYDKDF (reference sequence). CDR3 length: 12 residues. CDR3 region: CATSRDLDTQYF. The CDR3 region has the DNA TGTGCCACCAGCAGAGATCTAGATACGCAGTATTTT.

J is TRBJ2-1 and V is TRBV29-1; 8 bases agree with TRBD2. The germline V gene encodes CDR1 SQVTM and CDR2 ANQGSEA. The CDR3 spans 15 residues. V lost 8 bases to trimming and J lost 0 bases; unmatched junction nucleotides: 9. CDR3 nucleotides: TGCAGCTACCCTGCCGGGGGGGGCTCCTACAATGAGCAGTTCTTC. Amino acid sequence: CSYPAGGGSYNEQFF.

The genes are TRBV30 and TRBJ1-6; the D is unclear. This CDR3 is built from 13 residues. Germline V lookup: CDR1 GTSNPN, CDR2 SVGIG (reference sequence). V was pared by 8 bases and J by 9 bases, with 17 bases between. The CDR3: CARSRRARSPLHF. Written as DNA, the CDR3 is TGTGCCCGGTCCCGTAGGGCACGTTCACCCCTCCACTTT.

The rearrangement uses TRBV6-4 and TRBJ1-5, with TRBD1 as a possible D gene (5 bases). The germline V gene encodes CDR1 MRHNA and CDR2 SNTAGT. V was trimmed by 7 bases and J by 5 bases, leaving 21 bases between them. This CDR3 is 16 amino acids long. The CDR3 reads CASIYRTQGSHQPQHF. In DNA form, the CDR3 reads TGTGCCAGCATCTATAGAACTCAGGGATCCCATCAGCCCCAGCATTTT.

The chain carries TRBV11-3 and TRBJ2-2; tentative D call: TRBD1 (6 bases). With 0 bases removed from V and 1 base from J, the gap between germline ends came to 15 bases. Germline V CDR1 and CDR2: SGHNT, YENEEA. This CDR3 spans 18 amino acids. The CDR3 DNA sequence: TGTGCCAGCAGCTTAGATAGGCCAGGGGATATGAACACCGGGGAGCTGTTTTTT. The encoded protein is CASSLDRPGDMNTGELFF.

This clone was seen only once. The chain employs TRBV28 and TRBJ2-4; either TRBD1 or TRBD2 may fit D (5 bases each). Germline values: CDR1 MDHEN, CDR2 SYDVKM. The CDR3 is 14 amino acids. The V and J ends lost 7 bases and 3 bases respectively, with 13 bases between them. This CDR3 is CASTVGAGKNIQYF. DNA for the CDR3: TGTGCCAGCACAGTTGGGGCGGGCAAAAACATTCAGTACTTC.

This clone appeared a few times. The V call is TRBV9, the J call TRBJ1-5; no clear D gene. CDR3 length equals 13 residues. CDR1 SGDLS and CDR2 YYNGEE come from the germline V gene. V dropped 4 bases and J dropped 7 bases, with 12 bases sitting between them. The CDR3 is CASSFGPGQPQHF. CDR3 in DNA: TGTGCCAGCAGCTTTGGGCCGGGGCAGCCCCAGCATTTT.

The chain links TRBV5-1 to TRBJ2-5; TRBD1 aligns across 12 bases. The ends lost 6 bases at V and 5 bases at J; junction bases unmatched: 8. CDR1 is SGHRS and CDR2 is YFSETQ in the germline V gene. CDR3 length equals 15 residues. CDR3 region: CASTTGQGARETQYF. The DNA for the CDR3 is TGCGCCAGCACCACGGGACAGGGGGCGCGCGAGACCCAGTACTTC.